Below, 3 T cell receptor beta chains from the same sample are listed, as sequenced in a study of cytomegalovirus exposure and HLA in healthy donors. Both 60 Vbeta primers and 13 Jbeta primers went into the PCR. Libraries were prepared by immunoSEQ multiplex PCR; TCRdb keeps only in-frame clonotypes and omits some of them. Found here are some 100,000 clones, 79% of them singletons; the top ten hold over 4%. Source material: PBMCs. These receptors were obtained from a female donor in good health and CMV-seropositive.

The chain recombines TRBV5-4 with TRBJ2-6; no clear D gene. This CDR3 spans 15 amino acids. The germline V and J ends were trimmed by 7 bases and 2 bases, with 13 bases remaining between them. Germline lookup yields CDR1 SGHNT and CDR2 YYREEE (reference sequence). The CDR3 bases are TGTGCCAGCGGCCCACGCTTGGCTGGGGCCAACGTCCTGACTTTC. This gives the protein CASGPRLAGANVLTF.

This chain connects TRBV5-4 to TRBJ2-7; 12 nucleotides match TRBD1. CDR1 SGHNT and CDR2 YYREEE come from the germline V gene (reference sequence). The CDR3 totals 13 residues. V dropped 3 bases and J dropped 6; count of bases not matched to a gene: 1. As DNA, the CDR3 is TGTGCCAGCAGCTGGGACAGGGGGCCCGAGCAGTACTTC. This translates into CASSWDRGPEQYF.

This clone has only one observation. At one boundary the junction diverges from the germline segment, which might be a read error. CDR3 protein: CASSLVGAGANGLTF. The CDR3 DNA reads as TGTGCCAGCAGCTTAGTCGGGGCAGGGGCCAACGGCCTGACTTTC. The genes are TRBV5-8 and TRBJ2-6; weak D call: TRBD1 (6 bases). The CDR3 consists of 15 residues. Germline-derived CDR1 and CDR2 are SGHTS and YDEGEE.